This is a list of T cell receptor beta chains from one sample in a study of technical replicates of blood from a handful of donors. The assay was immunoSEQ multiplex PCR, and TCRdb's table has in-frame clones only and misses some. The sample lists about 59,000 clones; about 94% were seen once. What was sequenced was PBMCs. Receptors were obtained from a human donor in good health. Some clones in this sample may be carry-over from other donors' samples. Both conserved end residues are part of each CDR3. The D gene is left open where the match is weak. Clone sizes are given selectively: once, few, many, or a class where the clone is expanded.

d_call	j_call	v_call	clone_size	cdr3_nt	cdr3_aa
-	TRBJ1-3	TRBV9	-	TGTGCCAGCAGCGCCCCAGGTGGAAACACCATATATTTT	CASSAPGGNTIYF
-	TRBJ1-6	TRBV15	-	TGTGCCACCAGCAGAGACGATTGGGACTTGCGTTCACCCCTCCACTTT	CATSRDDWDLRSPLHF
TRBD2	TRBJ2-7	TRBV29-1	-	TGCAGCGTTGAAGTGCTAGCGGGGGGCGAGCAGTACTTC	CSVEVLAGGEQYF
-	TRBJ2-1	TRBV5-1	-	TGCGCCAGTTCTTTATCGGGAGCTTACAATGAGCAGTTCTTC	CASSLSGAYNEQFF
-	TRBJ2-1	TRBV27	-	TGTGCCAGCAGAGCCGCCGAATCCTACAATGAGCAGTTCTTC	CASRAAESYNEQFF
-	TRBJ1-4	TRBV5-4	-	TGTGCCAGCAGCCTTCTGCCTAGGGGCAATGAAAAACTGTTTTTT	CASSLLPRGNEKLFF
-	TRBJ1-5	TRBV7-8	-	TGTGCCAGCAGCCCGGGTGAGGCCGTGGATCAGCCCCAGCATTTT	CASSPGEAVDQPQHF
-	TRBJ2-7	TRBV12-5	-	TGTGCTAGTGGTTTGAGTCCGGGCGAGCAGTACTTC	CASGLSPGEQYF
TRBD2	TRBJ2-3	TRBV7-2	-	TGTGCCAGCAGCTTAGATGCGGGGGGGCCGTATTTT	CASSLDAGGPYF
TRBD2	TRBJ2-7	TRBV18	-	TGTGCCAGCTCACCAGTATCCACTAGCGGGAGTTTTGACGAGCAGTACTTC	CASSPVSTSGSFDEQYF
-	TRBJ2-2	TRBV14	-	TGTGCCAGCAGCCAAACTATGGACAGCGCGAACACCGGGGAGCTGTTTTTT	CASSQTMDSANTGELFF
-	TRBJ1-5	TRBV18	once	TGTGCCAGCTCACCGGTGCGGGGGGATCAGCCCCAGCATTTT	CASSPVRGDQPQHF
-	TRBJ1-1	TRBV5-6	once	TGTGCCAGCAGTAAGTGGGCTTTAAACACTGAAGCTTTCTTT	CASSKWALNTEAFF
TRBD2	TRBJ2-4	TRBV6-6	-	TGTGCCACAATGAATTCGGGGGGGACCAAAAACATTCAGTACTTC	CATMNSGGTKNIQYF
-	TRBJ2-2	TRBV5-1	-	TGCGCCAGCAGCCCCCTCGGGGTTGGAACCGGGGAGCTGTTTTTT	CASSPLGVGTGELFF
-	TRBJ2-3	TRBV9	-	TGTGCCAGCAGCGTAGAGGTCGGGACAGCGGGGGCCACAGATACGCAGTATTTT	CASSVEVGTAGATDTQYF
TRBD2	TRBJ2-2	TRBV9	-	TGTGCCAGCAGCCCCCGGACTAGCGGATACACCGGGGAGCTGTTTTTT	CASSPRTSGYTGELFF
TRBD1	TRBJ1-1	TRBV6-5	-	TGTGCCAGCAGAAAATCACATTCAGGGGGCACTGAAGCTTTCTTT	CASRKSHSGGTEAFF
-	TRBJ1-5	TRBV7-8	-	TGTGCCAGCAGCTTAGCTGAGACAGTAAATCAGCCCCAGCATTTT	CASSLAETVNQPQHF
-	TRBJ1-5	TRBV4-1	-	TGCGCCAGCAGCCAAGGGACCGGGAGGGCCCAGCATTTT	CASSQGTGRAQHF
-	TRBJ2-7	TRBV7-2	once	TGTGCCAGCAGCCAAAGGGGGGGACGAGGGGAGCAGTACTTC	CASSQRGGRGEQYF
TRBD1	TRBJ2-1	TRBV7-9	-	TGTGCCAGCAGCTTGCCAGGGGGCTGGGAGCAGTTCTTC	CASSLPGGWEQFF
-	TRBJ2-1	TRBV5-1	-	TGCGCCAGCAGCTGGGAGGGGGGCTTGGGGAATGAGCAGTTCTTC	CASSWEGGLGNEQFF
TRBD1	TRBJ1-6	TRBV9	once	TGTGCCAGCAGCGGGACAGGGCATGGTAATTCACCCCTCCACTTT	CASSGTGHGNSPLHF
-	TRBJ2-7	TRBV2	-	TGTGCCAGCAATGTGGCGGGGATCAACGAGCAGTACTTC	CASNVAGINEQYF
TRBD2	TRBJ2-3	TRBV6-5	-	TGTGCCAGCAAGGTACTAGCGGGAAGGACAGATACGCAGTATTTT	CASKVLAGRTDTQYF
-	TRBJ1-1	TRBV6-5	-	TGTGCCAGCAGTGGGACAACCAAGGACGAAGCTTTCTTT	CASSGTTKDEAFF
-	TRBJ2-5	TRBV6-1	-	TGTGCCAGCAGTCCACGAAAATCGGGGGAGACCCAGTACTTC	CASSPRKSGETQYF
-	TRBJ1-1	TRBV7-9	-	TGTGCCAGCAGCTTATTAGTGGACACTGAAGCTTTCTTT	CASSLLVDTEAFF
-	TRBJ2-5	TRBV27	-	TGTGCCAGCAGTTTAATCCCTAGTGCGGAGACCCAGTACTTC	CASSLIPSAETQYF
-	TRBJ2-7	TRBV19	-	TGTGCCAGCCAAAACAGGAGTCACGAGCAGTACTTC	CASQNRSHEQYF
TRBD1	TRBJ2-2	TRBV9	-	TGTGCCAGCAGCTCCGGGCAGGGGGCAAGGACCGGGGAGCTGTTTTTT	CASSSGQGARTGELFF
TRBD1	TRBJ1-3	TRBV7-2	-	TGTGCCAGCAGCTCGACAGGGTTGGGAAACACCATATATTTT	CASSSTGLGNTIYF
TRBD2	TRBJ2-7	TRBV4-1	medium-sized	TGCGCCAGCAGCCAAGATGCTGGACTAGCGGGGGGTAAGTCCCCCTACGAGCAGTACTTC	CASSQDAGLAGGKSPYEQYF
-	TRBJ1-5	TRBV7-8	-	TGTGCCAGCAGCTTCTCAAACGAGTACAATCAGCCCCAGCATTTT	CASSFSNEYNQPQHF
TRBD1	TRBJ2-6	TRBV7-9	once	TGTGCCAGCAGCCGCGGGGGGACAGGGGGTGCTGGGGCCAACGTCCTGACTTTC	CASSRGGTGGAGANVLTF
-	TRBJ2-6	TRBV7-2	-	TGTGCCAGCAGCTTAAATCAGGTCTCTGGGGCCAACGTCCTGACTTTC	CASSLNQVSGANVLTF
TRBD1	TRBJ1-2	TRBV4-3	-	TGCGCCAGCAGCCAAGAAGGGCAGGGGGGCTATGGCTACACCTTC	CASSQEGQGGYGYTF
TRBD2	TRBJ2-3	TRBV5-1	-	TGCGCCAGCAGCGACCCGACTAGCCGATCGCAGTATTTT	CASSDPTSRSQYF
-	TRBJ1-1	TRBV30	few	TGTGCCTGGAGGGTCGAGGGCCCTGAAGCTTTCTTT	CAWRVEGPEAFF
TRBD2	TRBJ2-7	TRBV7-2	-	TGTGCCAGCAGCTTTTATAGCGGGAGCGAGCAGTACTTC	CASSFYSGSEQYF
TRBD2	TRBJ2-7	TRBV6-5	-	TGTGCCAGCGGGTCTGAGGGAGCGGGAGTCGGTGAGCAGTACTTC	CASGSEGAGVGEQYF
-	TRBJ2-5	TRBV9	-	TGTGCCAGCAGCCGGGGTGGCCAAGAGACCCAGTACTTC	CASSRGGQETQYF
-	TRBJ1-6	TRBV28	-	TGTGCCAGCAGTCCCTCAGACGGACAGAGGAATTCACCCCTCCACTTT	CASSPSDGQRNSPLHF
-	TRBJ2-7	TRBV2	-	TGTGCCAGCAGCCCCTACCTAGCCGGGTCGTCGGAGCAGTACTTC	CASSPYLAGSSEQYF
-	TRBJ1-2	TRBV6-5	-	TGTGCCAGCAGACAGGACAGTCCTAACTATGGCTACACCTTC	CASRQDSPNYGYTF
-	TRBJ2-7	TRBV2	-	TGTGCCACCACACGAGGCTACGAGCAGTACTTC	CATTRGYEQYF